A single sample gave rise to the 6 T cell receptor beta chains below, sequenced in a study of CD8 T cells in Susac syndrome. RNA in amounts of 0.5 to 1 ug was reverse transcribed with random hexamers. TCRdb analysed the immunoSEQ multiplex PCR reads with MiXCR anew, one entry per CDR3 protein. The sample lists approximately 120,000 distinct CDR3 sequences, approximately 95% occurring once. Sequencing was done on a sample of CD8+ T cells from PBMCs. These receptors originate from a human donor with multiple sclerosis.

The chain carries TRBV12-3 or TRBV12-4 and TRBJ2-1; D gene ambiguous. The V gene lost 5 bases and the J gene lost 0 bases, with 11 bases spanning the gap. The CDR3 has 15 residues. This chain's CDR3 is CASSRSINSYNEQFF. Written as DNA, the CDR3 is TGTGCCAGCAGTCGTAGCATAAACTCCTACAATGAGCAGTTCTTC.

The chain uses TRBV27 and TRBJ2-5, with a possible D match to TRBD2 (6 bases). Trimming took off 3 bases at V and 4 bases at J, with 21 bases between the two ends. Germline V gene data show CDR1 as MNHEY and CDR2 as SMNVEV (reference sequence). This CDR3 contains 17 residues. CDR3 nucleotide sequence: TGTGCCAGCAGTTTGCGAAGGTTGGGACTTTCGGGAGAGACCCAGTACTTC. Its translation: CASSLRRLGLSGETQYF.

The chain employs TRBV28 and TRBJ2-5, with 11 bases fitting TRBD2. The DNA end favors TRBJ2-7, so the J call may be wrong. Germline-derived CDR1 and CDR2 are MDHEN and SYDVKM. This CDR3 is 14 amino acids long. CDR3 protein: CASSISGGAREQYF. CDR3 nucleotide sequence: TGTGCCAGCAGCATTAGCGGGGGGGCGCGCGAGCAGTACTTC.

This clonotype has just one count. For the CDR3, the DNA is TGTGCCAGTAGTATAGTAAGGGACAGGGTCAATGAGCAGTTCTTC. Protein product: CASSIVRDRVNEQFF. This sequence joins TRBV19 and TRBJ2-1; 9 nucleotides line up with TRBD1. The CDR3 spans 15 residues. Trimming cost V 1 base and J 6 bases; bases outside gene matches: 4. Germline values: CDR1 LNHDA, CDR2 SQIVND (reference sequence).

The chain recombines TRBV7-9 with TRBJ2-1, with 7 bases that match TRBD2. The CDR3 has 16 amino acids. Germline trimming cut 0 bases from V and 3 bases from J; bases unmatched to any gene: 5. Germline lookup yields CDR1 SEHNR and CDR2 FQNEAQ (reference sequence). The CDR3 region has the DNA TGTGCCAGCAGCTTAGCGGCGGGAGCACTCTACAATGAGCAGTTCTTC. Amino acids: CASSLAAGALYNEQFF.

The chain is built from TRBV11-2 and TRBJ1-6; tentatively, D is TRBD1 (5 bases). The CDR3 has 13 amino acids. Germline V lookup: CDR1 SGHAT, CDR2 FQNNGV. V was shortened by 6 bases and J by 12 bases, with 15 bases between the two germline ends. The CDR3 region is CASSPSGTGPLHF. The CDR3 nucleotides read TGTGCCAGCAGTCCCTCAGGGACCGGACCCCTCCACTTT.